The 13 T cell receptor beta chains below were found in one sample sequenced in a study of shared clonotypes between healthy human individuals. Produced via immunoSEQ multiplex PCR; TCRdb's table is partial and in-frame only. Here the sample spans roughly 2,000,000 clones, roughly 95% being singletons. It was CD45RO-negative cells, positively selected for CCR7, that made up naive CD8 cells, with terminally differentiated effector memory CD45RA+ cells excluded. Sequencing was performed on naive CD8+ T cells from PBMCs. The source of these receptors is a man younger than 35 in good health. Some clones in this sample may be carry-over from other donors' samples.

The rearrangement uses TRBV7-3 and TRBJ2-1; possible D gene TRBD2, 6 bases. CDR1 and CDR2 from the germline V gene are SGHTA and FQGTGA. The CDR3 length is 14 residues. V was clipped by 5 bases and J by 5 bases, with 13 bases between them. The chain's CDR3 is CASSLWDSDNEQFF. The DNA of the CDR3 is TGTGCCAGCAGCCTTTGGGACTCAGACAATGAGCAGTTCTTC.

The chain combines TRBV25-1 with TRBJ2-5; D is undetermined. Gene TRBJ2-7 matches the end of the DNA better, so the J call may be wrong. This CDR3 spans 12 amino acids. Germline V gene sequence: CDR1 MGHDK, CDR2 SYGVNS. The CDR3 DNA sequence: TGTGCCAGCAGTTCCACAACCTACGAGCAGTACTTC. This gives the protein CASSSTTYEQYF.

This chain uses TRBV6-5 with TRBJ1-2; D call uncertain. V was shortened by 5 bases and J by 4 bases, with 14 bases between the two germline ends. The CDR3 sequence is 14 residues long. CDR1 is MNHEY and CDR2 is SVGAGI in the germline V gene. The CDR3 DNA sequence: TGTGCCAGCAGTCGCAACATGGGTGGCTATGGCTACACCTTC. This translates into CASSRNMGGYGYTF.

The CDR3 protein is CASSLGTTSADTQYF. The DNA of the CDR3 is TGTGCCAGCAGTTTAGGGACTACCTCAGCAGATACGCAGTATTTT. This sequence joins TRBV28 and TRBJ2-3, with 7 bases aligning to TRBD2. The CDR3 consists of 15 residues. J lost 4 bases, V lost 2 bases, and 6 bases had no gene match. From germline, CDR1 is MDHEN and CDR2 SYDVKM.

The V gene is TRBV27, the J gene TRBJ2-1, with 9 bases lining up with TRBD2. Per the germline V gene, CDR1 is MNHEY and CDR2 is SMNVEV (reference sequence). With V trimmed by 2 bases and J by 12 bases, 17 bases remained unmatched. The CDR3 totals 17 residues. The CDR3 loop reads CASSLMDGLAGPPRQFF. CDR3 bases: TGTGCCAGCAGTTTAATGGACGGGCTAGCGGGACCCCCGAGGCAGTTCTTC.

The V and J genes are TRBV5-1 and TRBJ2-7, with D uncertain. The CDR3 spans 13 residues. The V end was cut by 5 bases, the J end by 4 bases, with 13 bases between. Germline V lookup: CDR1 SGHRS, CDR2 YFSETQ. CDR3 nucleotide sequence: TGCGCCAGCAGTTACGGCCCCCATTACGAGCAGTACTTC. Its protein is CASSYGPHYEQYF.

The rearrangement joins TRBV29-1 to TRBJ2-7; TRBD2 might be the D (5 bases). The CDR3 sequence is 11 residues long. The V gene's germline CDR1 is SQVTM and CDR2 ANQGSEA. The germline V and J ends were trimmed by 6 bases and 2 bases, with 8 bases remaining between them. The CDR3 sequence is CSVAATYEQYF. CDR3 DNA: TGCAGCGTAGCGGCCACCTACGAGCAGTACTTC.

This clone showed up just once. V gene TRBV6-4 combines with J gene TRBJ2-3; 13 bases match TRBD2. The CDR3 contains 15 residues. With 5 bases clipped from V and 4 bases from J, the junction kept 3 bases outside the gene matches. In germline, CDR1 is MRHNA, CDR2 SNTAGT. CDR3 protein: CASSPLAGGADTQYF. The CDR3 DNA follows: TGTGCCAGCAGTCCACTAGCGGGAGGGGCAGATACGCAGTATTTT.

This clone was counted a single time. The chain couples TRBV7-8 to TRBJ2-3; D possibly corresponds to TRBD1 (5 bases). The CDR3 has 16 amino acids. The germline gives CDR1 SGHVS, CDR2 FQNEAQ. V dropped 4 bases and J dropped 1 base, with 15 bases sitting between them. As DNA, the CDR3 is TGTGCCAGCAGCTCGGACACCTCATGGGGCACAGATACGCAGTATTTT. It translates to CASSSDTSWGTDTQYF.

The rearrangement uses TRBV4-3 and TRBJ1-5, with a possible D match to TRBD1 (6 bases). V was shortened by 4 bases and J by 7 bases, with 14 bases between the two germline ends. Germline values: CDR1 LGHNA, CDR2 YSLEER. The CDR3 extends over 14 amino acids. As DNA, the CDR3 is TGCGCCAGCAGCCTTGAACAGGGTGCCCAGCCCCAGCATTTT. It is translated as CASSLEQGAQPQHF.

This clone appeared a single time. V is TRBV7-9 and J is TRBJ1-4; D is unresolved. This CDR3 spans 12 amino acids. V gave up 6 bases and J gave up 11 bases, with 13 bases separating them. Germline loops: CDR1 SEHNR, CDR2 FQNEAQ (reference sequence). CDR3 nucleotide sequence: TGTGCCAGCAGTCCCCCCCAAATGAAACTGTTTTTT. Translated: CASSPPQMKLFF.

The chain employs TRBV6-1 and TRBJ2-3; tentatively, D is TRBD1 or TRBD2 (7 bases each). V was clipped by 3 bases and J by 4 bases, with 11 bases between them. The CDR3 totals 14 residues. Germline V lookup: CDR1 MNHNS, CDR2 SASEGT. The DNA of the CDR3 is TGTGCCAGCAGTGAGACAGGGAGGGCAGATACGCAGTATTTT. Residues: CASSETGRADTQYF.

The rearrangement uses TRBV7-9 and TRBJ1-2; D remains unclear. V was clipped by 5 bases and J by 2 bases, with 9 bases between them. The CDR3 totals 13 residues. The germline V gene encodes CDR1 SEHNR and CDR2 FQNEAQ (reference sequence). CDR3 region: CASSDGVNYGYTF. CDR3 coding DNA: TGTGCCAGCAGCGACGGGGTAAACTATGGCTACACCTTC.